The present T cell receptor (beta chain) was sequenced within a study of T cell responses to AZD1222 COVID-19 vaccine. Profiled with immunoSEQ multiplex PCR; TCRdb holds only in-frame clones, not every one. The sample holds around 140,000 clones, about 90% seen once. Concerning this clone itself: What it binds is unknown.

Findings and caveats of the study: The CD4 TCRs associated with vaccination extended across spike and predominated at 160-218 and 743-854. Receipt of two AZD1222 doses was followed by a rise in Spike-specific TCR breadth and depth.

The TCR comes from an adult who received the MenACWY meningococcal vaccine as a control. The sample was peripheral blood, taken 28 days after the second dose of the MenACWY control vaccine.

CDR3 nucleotide sequence: TGTGCCAGCGCCCGTGCCCGGAACAGCAATCAGCCCCAGCATTTT. Translated: CASARARNSNQPQHF. The rearrangement uses TRBV6-5 and TRBJ1-5; D is unresolved. Looked up from germline, CDR1 is MNHEY and CDR2 is SVGAGI. The V and J ends lost 8 bases and 1 base respectively, with 15 bases between them. The CDR3 has 15 residues.